This T cell receptor (beta chain) was found in a study of T-cell memory formation after mild COVID-19. Study background: TCR clusters were mostly donor specific.

The table lists this clonotype with many counts. The antigen remains undetermined. The ends lost 5 bases at V and 5 bases at J; junction bases unmatched: 3. The CDR3 sequence is 14 residues long. Per the germline V gene, CDR1 is SGHAT and CDR2 is FQNNGV. After 5'RACE with constant-segment primers, TCR alpha and TCR beta cDNA libraries carrying sample barcodes and UMIs were obtained. Each CDR3 protein is one row after TCRdb ran MiXCR on the 5' RACE reads. The sample records 530,000 or so distinct CDR3 sequences, roughly 17% being singletons. Study conclusions and caveats: CD4/CD8 balance characterized clones contracting day 15 to 85, and CD4+ skew characterized later expanders. Confirmation was lacking for SARS-CoV-2 specificity of second-wave clones that peaked on day 37.

The sequencing sample was made of PBMCs or a T cell subset sorted from them (not recorded which). This clonotype originated in an adult woman who had mild COVID-19 (a few samples of this study predate the infection). Cell type and time point are not known. The chain couples TRBV11-2 to TRBJ2-3; 11 bases match TRBD2. Here the CDR3 DNA reads TGTGCCAGCAGCCTAGCGGGAGGCGTAGATACGCAGTATTTT. It translates to CASSLAGGVDTQYF.